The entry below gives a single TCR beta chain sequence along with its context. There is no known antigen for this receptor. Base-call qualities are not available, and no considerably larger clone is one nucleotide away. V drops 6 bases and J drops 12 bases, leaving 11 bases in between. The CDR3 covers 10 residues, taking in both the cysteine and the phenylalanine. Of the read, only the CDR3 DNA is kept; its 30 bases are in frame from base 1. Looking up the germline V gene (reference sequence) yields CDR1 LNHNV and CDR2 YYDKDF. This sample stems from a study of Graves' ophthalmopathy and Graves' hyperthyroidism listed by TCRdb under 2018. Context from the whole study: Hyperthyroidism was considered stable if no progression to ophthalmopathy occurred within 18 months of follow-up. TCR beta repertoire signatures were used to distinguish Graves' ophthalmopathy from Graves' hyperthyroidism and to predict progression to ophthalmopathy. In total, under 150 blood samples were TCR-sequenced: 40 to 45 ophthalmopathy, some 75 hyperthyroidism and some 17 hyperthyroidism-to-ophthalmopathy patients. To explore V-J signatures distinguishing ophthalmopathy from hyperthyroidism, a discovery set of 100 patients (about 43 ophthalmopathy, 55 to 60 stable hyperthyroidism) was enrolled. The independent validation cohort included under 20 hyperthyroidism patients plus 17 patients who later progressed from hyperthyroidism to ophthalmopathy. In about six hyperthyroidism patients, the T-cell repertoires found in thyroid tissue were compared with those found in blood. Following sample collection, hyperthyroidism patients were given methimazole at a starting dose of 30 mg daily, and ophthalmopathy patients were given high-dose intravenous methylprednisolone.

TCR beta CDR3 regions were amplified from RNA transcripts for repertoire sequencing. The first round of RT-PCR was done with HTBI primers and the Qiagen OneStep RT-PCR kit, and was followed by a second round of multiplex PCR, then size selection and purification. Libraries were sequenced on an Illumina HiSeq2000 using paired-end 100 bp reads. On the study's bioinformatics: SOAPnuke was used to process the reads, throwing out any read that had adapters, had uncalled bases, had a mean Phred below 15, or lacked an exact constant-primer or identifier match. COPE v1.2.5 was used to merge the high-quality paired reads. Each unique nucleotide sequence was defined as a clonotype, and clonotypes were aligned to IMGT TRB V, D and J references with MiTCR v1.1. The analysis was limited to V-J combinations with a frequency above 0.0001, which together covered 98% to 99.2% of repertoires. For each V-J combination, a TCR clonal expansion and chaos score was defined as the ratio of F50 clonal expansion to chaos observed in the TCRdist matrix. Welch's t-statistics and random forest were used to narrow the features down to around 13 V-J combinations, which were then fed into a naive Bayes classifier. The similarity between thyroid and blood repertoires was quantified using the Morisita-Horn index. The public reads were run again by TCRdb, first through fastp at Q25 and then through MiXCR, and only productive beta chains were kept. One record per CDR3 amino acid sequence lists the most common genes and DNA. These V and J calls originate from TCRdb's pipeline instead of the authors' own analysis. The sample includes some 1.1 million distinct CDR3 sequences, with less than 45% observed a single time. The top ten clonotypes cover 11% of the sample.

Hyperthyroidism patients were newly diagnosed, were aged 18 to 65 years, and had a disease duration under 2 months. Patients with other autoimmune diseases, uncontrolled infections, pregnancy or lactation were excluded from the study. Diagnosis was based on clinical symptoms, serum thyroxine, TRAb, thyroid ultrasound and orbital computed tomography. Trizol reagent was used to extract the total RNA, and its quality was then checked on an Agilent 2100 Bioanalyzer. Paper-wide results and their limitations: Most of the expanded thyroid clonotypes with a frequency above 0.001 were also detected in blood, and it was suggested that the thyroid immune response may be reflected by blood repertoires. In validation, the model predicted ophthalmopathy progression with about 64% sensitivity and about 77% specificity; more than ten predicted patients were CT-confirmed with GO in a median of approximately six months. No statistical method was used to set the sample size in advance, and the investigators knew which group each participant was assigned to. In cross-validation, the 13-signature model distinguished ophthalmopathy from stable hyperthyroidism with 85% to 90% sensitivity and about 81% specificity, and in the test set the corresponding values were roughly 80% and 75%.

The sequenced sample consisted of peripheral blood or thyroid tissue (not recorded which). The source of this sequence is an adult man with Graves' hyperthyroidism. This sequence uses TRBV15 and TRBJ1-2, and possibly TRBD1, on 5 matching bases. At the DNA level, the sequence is TGTGCCACCAGGGGGACCGGAGACACCTTC. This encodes CATRGTGDTF.